This TCR beta chain was sequenced for a study of blood T cells in healthy people across ages. Primed by a sample-barcoded 5' primer and a J-beta primer mix, a second PCR proceeded for about 6 to 11 cycles. Using its own MiXCR run on the 5' RACE reads, TCRdb lists one record per CDR3 protein. The repertoire holds 1.5 million to 2 million distinct CDR3 sequences, with approximately 30% as singletons. The germline CDR1 and CDR2 sequences are ENHRY and SYGVKD. The CDR3 totals 16 residues. Trimming cost V 0 bases and J 6 bases; bases outside gene matches: 10. The sequence came from a woman in her 30s in good health. This chain links TRBV10-3 with TRBJ2-7; 8 bases match TRBD1. Sequences were obtained from blood. The chain's CDR3 is CAISESSGTGSGEQYF. The CDR3 region has the DNA TGTGCCATCAGTGAGTCCTCCGGGACAGGTTCTGGCGAGCAGTACTTC.